What follows are 10 T cell receptor beta chains derived from one specimen sequenced in a study of shared clonotypes between healthy human individuals (dated by TCRdb to about 2020). Libraries were constructed by the immunoSEQ multiplex PCR assay. In its TCRdb copy, this immuneACCESS table keeps in-frame sequences only and misses some clones. Where compared with another copy, unresolved V genes explain less than half of these, and the others have no known cause. This sample lists 2 million to 2.5 million clones; nearly 97% were detected once. The ten top clones hold 0.1% to 0.15% of the sample. What was sequenced was naive CD4+ T cells sorted from blood. The cell subset or site label, read with the paper, signifies: CD45RA+ positively selected. Source of these receptors: a man aged 18 to 30 in good health.

This clone appeared a few times. The V call is TRBV30, the J call TRBJ1-1; tentative D call: TRBD1 (5 bases). Germline loops: CDR1 GTSNPN, CDR2 SVGIG (reference sequence). The CDR3 totals 11 residues. Trimming stripped 0 bases from V and 7 bases from J, with 6 bases between. CDR3 sequence reads: CAWSVQDEAFF. DNA of the CDR3: TGTGCCTGGAGTGTACAGGATGAAGCTTTCTTT.

This clone was recorded once. This sequence joins TRBV18 and TRBJ1-5, with TRBD1 as a possible D gene (6 bases). The CDR3 sequence is 17 residues long. Germline-derived CDR1 and CDR2 are KGHSH and LQKENI. Trimming removed 4 bases from V and 3 bases from J, with 19 bases in between. The DNA for the CDR3 is TGTGCCAGCTCACTTTCCAGGGACAAGAGGATCAATCAGCCCCAGCATTTT. The encoded protein is CASSLSRDKRINQPQHF.

Worth noting for this clone: Other DNA sequences in this sample translate to the same CDR3. This chain connects TRBV9 to TRBJ1-3; D may be TRBD1 (6 bases). The CDR3 is made up of 15 amino acids. V dropped 0 bases and J dropped 4 bases, with 11 bases sitting between them. CDR1 and CDR2 (germline): SGDLS, YYNGEE. The CDR3, as DNA: TGTGCCAGCAGCGTAGAAGGGGGGGCAGGAAACACCATATATTTT. Protein sequence: CASSVEGGAGNTIYF.

This clone appeared a single time. This sequence joins TRBV12-2 and TRBJ2-1; the table gives TRBD2 as D, unverified against the DNA. TRBV12-2 is a pseudogene locus. The CDR3 is 24 residues long. For the CDR3, the DNA is TGTGCAAGTCGCTTATGTTACCGGGACAGCGACTACCAACCGGGACTAGCGGGAGGCCATGAGCAGTTCTTC. It specifies CASRLCYRDSDYQPGLAGGHEQFF.

The V and J genes are TRBV27 and TRBJ1-2; D call uncertain. The V and J ends lost 11 bases and 2 bases respectively, with 18 bases between them. The CDR3 contains 14 residues. From germline, CDR1 is MNHEY and CDR2 SMNVEV (reference sequence). CDR3 sequence reads: CASGLGSSNYGYTF. The CDR3, as DNA: TGTGCCTCGGGCCTTGGGAGTTCGAACTATGGCTACACCTTC.

This clone was picked up a small number of times. Additional DNA sequences in this sample encode the identical CDR3. J is TRBJ2-1 and V is TRBV7-2; D may be TRBD2 (5 bases). Trimming stripped 1 base from V and 0 bases from J, with 7 bases between. The germline gives CDR1 SGHTA, CDR2 FQGNSA. This CDR3 region has 15 residues. CDR3 amino acids: CASSLGGPSYNEQFF. The CDR3 coding sequence is TGTGCCAGCAGCTTAGGAGGGCCCTCCTACAATGAGCAGTTCTTC. The whole variable domain, remainder taken from reference TRBV7-2 and TRBJ2-1, is GAGVSQSPSNKVTEKGKDVELRCDPISGHTALYWYRQSLGQGLEFLIYFQGNSAPDKSGLPSDRFSAERTGGSVSTLTIQRTQQEDSAVYLCASSLGGPSYNEQFFGPGTRLTVL.

The chain employs TRBV2 and TRBJ2-5, with TRBD2 matching 7 bases. The CDR3 extends over 15 amino acids. Germline V gene data show CDR1 as SNHLY and CDR2 as FYNNEI. The ends lost 4 bases at V and 3 bases at J; junction bases unmatched: 8. CDR3 region: CASSGPTSRKETQYF. The CDR3, as DNA: TGTGCCAGCAGTGGACCGACTAGCCGAAAAGAGACCCAGTACTTC. The variable domain in full, with the rest retrieved from reference TRBV2 and TRBJ2-5, is EPEVTQTPSHQVTQMGQEVILRCVPISNHLYFYWYRQILGQKVEFLVSFYNNEISEKSEIFDDQFSVERPDGSNFTLKIRSTKLEDSAMYFCASSGPTSRKETQYFGPGTRLLVL.

V is TRBV7-9 and J is TRBJ1-5; 7 bases align to TRBD1. The CDR3 has 13 amino acids. Germline loops: CDR1 SEHNR, CDR2 FQNEAQ (reference sequence). V trimming: 7 bases; J trimming: 5 bases; junction bases outside the gene matches: 5. In DNA form, the CDR3 reads TGTGCCAGCACGCGTACAGGGGATCAGCCCCAGCATTTT. This translates into CASTRTGDQPQHF.

V gene TRBV7-2 combines with J gene TRBJ2-4; D possibly corresponds to TRBD2 (5 bases). The V gene lost 5 bases and the J gene lost 5 bases, with 16 bases spanning the gap. CDR1 and CDR2 from the germline V gene are SGHTA and FQGNSA. The CDR3 runs to 15 residues. CDR3: CASSRGLVKENIQYF. The CDR3 DNA sequence: TGTGCCAGCAGCCGAGGGCTAGTAAAGGAAAACATTCAGTACTTC.

This chain joins TRBV19 and TRBJ1-5; D gene ambiguous. The CDR3 has 16 amino acids. Trimming left V 5 bases short and J 0 bases short, with 14 bases between. Germline V CDR1 and CDR2: LNHDA, SQIVND (reference sequence). Written as DNA, the CDR3 is TGTGCCAGTAGTCTGACTCTTTCCTTTAGCAATCAGCCCCAGCATTTT. It is translated as CASSLTLSFSNQPQHF.